A selection of T cell receptor beta chains follows, all from one sample in a study of regulatory T cells in long-lasting Graves disease. TCRdb redid the calling of the multiplex PCR reads with MiXCR, one entry per CDR3 protein. The data contain a few hundred thousand distinct CDR3 sequences, around a fifth of them seen just once; the ten biggest clones take up about 6.6%. The sequencing used peripheral blood mononuclear cells (PBMCs), collected when the disease was refractory, from a patient treated with antithyroid drugs. The origin of the receptors is a female donor with Graves disease. CDR3s include the opening cysteine and the closing phenylalanine or tryptophan. The order of the fields is clone size, D gene, J gene, V gene, CDR3 protein, CDR3 DNA. The D gene is left open where the match is weak. Rows may omit the clone size; those that give it use once, few, many or a size class.

>many|TRBD1|TRBJ1-1|TRBV24-1
CATSDTGTGERAFF
TGTGCCACCAGTGACACCGGGACAGGGGAACGGGCTTTCTTT
>many|TRBD1|TRBJ1-4|TRBV7-6
CASSLDAGGGEKLFF
TGTGCCAGCAGCTTAGATGCAGGGGGCGGTGAAAAACTGTTTTTT
>many|TRBD2|TRBJ2-7|TRBV11-1
CASSLDGLAGGEQYF
TGTGCCAGCAGCTTAGACGGACTAGCGGGAGGTGAGCAGTACTTC
>.|.|TRBJ1-1|TRBV10-3
CAIRSGQRDEAFF
TGTGCCATCAGATCCGGACAGCGGGATGAAGCTTTCTTT
>many|.|TRBJ1-1|TRBV28
CASSPDRSGTEAFF
TGTGCCAGCAGTCCAGACAGGTCCGGCACTGAAGCTTTCTTT
>.|.|TRBJ2-5|TRBV24-1
CATSDLEEETQYF
TGTGCCACCAGTGATTTGGAGGAGGAGACCCAGTACTTC
>many|.|TRBJ1-1|TRBV28
CASSAYLDSNTEAFF
TGTGCCAGCAGTGCGTATCTGGACAGTAACACTGAAGCTTTCTTT
>many|TRBD2|TRBJ2-5|TRBV29-1
CSVEALAGAGRAGETQYF
TGCAGCGTTGAAGCGCTAGCGGGGGCCGGGCGAGCGGGAGAGACCCAGTACTTC
>many|.|TRBJ1-2|TRBV24-1
CATSDTDINYGYTF
TGTGCCACCAGTGATACCGACATTAACTATGGCTACACCTTC
>many|.|TRBJ2-7|TRBV27
CASSLIRSRGPYEQYF
TGTGCCAGCAGTTTAATCAGATCCAGGGGCCCCTACGAGCAGTACTTC
>few|.|TRBJ1-6|TRBV7-3
CATARDSDSPLHF
TGTGCCACCGCCCGGGACTCCGATTCACCCCTCCACTTT
>many|TRBD2|TRBJ2-2|TRBV28
CASSLVPREGANTGELFF
TGTGCCAGCAGTTTGGTTCCCCGGGAGGGAGCGAACACCGGGGAGCTGTTTTTT
>.|.|TRBJ1-5|TRBV3-1
CASSQGGGGSHEPQHF
TGTGCCAGCAGCCAAGGAGGGGGAGGCAGTCACGAGCCCCAGCATTTT
>many|.|TRBJ1-1|TRBV7-2
CASSLNRVTEAFF
TGTGCCAGCAGTTTAAACAGGGTCACTGAAGCTTTCTTT
>many|.|TRBJ1-2|TRBV20-1
CSAAEMTNYGYTF
TGCAGTGCCGCAGAGATGACTAACTATGGCTACACCTTC
>.|TRBD1|TRBJ2-7|TRBV10-3
CAISDPATGQASRNPYEQYF
TGTGCCATCAGTGACCCAGCGACGGGACAGGCGTCGAGGAACCCCTACGAGCAGTACTTC
>.|.|TRBJ2-2|TRBV28
CASSLFGDGELFF
TGTGCCAGCAGTTTATTCGGTGACGGGGAGCTGTTTTTT
>few|TRBD1|TRBJ1-2|TRBV20-1
CSARPPQGALFGYTF
TGCAGTGCTAGACCTCCCCAGGGGGCGCTTTTTGGCTACACCTTC
>many|.|TRBJ2-7|TRBV28
CASSPQGSYEQYF
TGTGCCAGCAGCCCCCAGGGTTCCTACGAGCAGTACTTC
>many|.|TRBJ2-5|TRBV19
CASGGLGVGETQYF
TGTGCCAGTGGGGGCCTCGGGGTGGGAGAGACCCAGTACTTC
>many|.|TRBJ1-1|TRBV19
CASSIRGAGTEAFF
TGTGCCAGTAGTATCCGGGGGGCAGGGACTGAAGCTTTCTTT
>.|TRBD2|TRBJ2-5|TRBV7-9
CASSLIPSWRERSLLNQETQYF
TGTGCCAGCAGCTTAATTCCCTCCTGGCGGGAGAGATCTCTACTAAACCAAGAGACCCAGTACTTC
>many|.|TRBJ1-2|TRBV7-2
CASSLAEGGGSNYGYTF
TGTGCCAGCAGCTTAGCTGAGGGCGGCGGGAGTAACTATGGCTACACCTTC
>many|.|TRBJ1-2|TRBV2
CASSVIYGYTF
TGTGCCAGCAGTGTTATTTATGGCTACACCTTC
>.|TRBD2|TRBJ2-7|TRBV24-1
CATSEAGERYEQYF
TGTGCCACCAGTGAAGCGGGAGAAAGGTACGAGCAGTACTTC
>few|.|TRBJ1-6|TRBV9
CASSEQQDYNSPLHF
TGTGCCAGCAGCGAGCAACAGGATTATAATTCACCCCTCCACTTT
>.|TRBD2|TRBJ2-3|TRBV29-1
CSVGGTSGLNTQYF
TGCAGCGTTGGTGGGACTAGCGGACTGAATACGCAGTATTTT
>few|.|TRBJ1-6|TRBV20-1
CSARGIGGHNSPLHF
TGCAGTGCTAGAGGGATAGGAGGGCATAATTCACCCCTCCACTTT